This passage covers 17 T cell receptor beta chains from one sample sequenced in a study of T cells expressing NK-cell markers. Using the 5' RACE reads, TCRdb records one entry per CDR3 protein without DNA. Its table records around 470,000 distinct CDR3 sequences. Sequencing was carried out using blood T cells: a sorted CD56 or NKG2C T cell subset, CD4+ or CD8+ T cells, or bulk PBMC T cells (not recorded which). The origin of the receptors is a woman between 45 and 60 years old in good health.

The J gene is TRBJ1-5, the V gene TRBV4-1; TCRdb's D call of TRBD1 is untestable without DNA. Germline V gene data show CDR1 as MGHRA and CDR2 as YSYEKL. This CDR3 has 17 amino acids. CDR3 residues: CASSRGTVGVGKQPQHF.

This CDR3 is CASSLQGARGANVLTF. V gene TRBV28 combines with J gene TRBJ2-6; TCRdb lists TRBD1, though no DNA is available to test this call. CDR1 MDHEN and CDR2 SYDVKM come from the germline V gene. CDR3 length: 16 residues.

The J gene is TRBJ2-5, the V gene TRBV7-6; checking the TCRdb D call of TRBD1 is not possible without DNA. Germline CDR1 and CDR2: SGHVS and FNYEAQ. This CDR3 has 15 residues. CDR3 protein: CASSLTGAPQETQYF.

CDR3 amino acids: CASSGRAQKETQYF. The chain joins TRBV25-1 to TRBJ2-5; the D call of TRBD2 rests on TCRdb alone, since no DNA is present to check it. Germline V gene sequence: CDR1 MGHDK, CDR2 SYGVNS. The CDR3 spans 14 residues.

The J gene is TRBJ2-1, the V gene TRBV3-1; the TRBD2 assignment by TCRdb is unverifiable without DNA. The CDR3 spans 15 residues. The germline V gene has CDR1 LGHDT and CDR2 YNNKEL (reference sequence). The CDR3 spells CASSPPGLAGDEQFF.

The chain's CDR3 is CSAPLGQEGLGNEQFF. The rearrangement uses TRBV20-1 and TRBJ2-1; TCRdb names TRBD1, which stays unverified in the absence of DNA. This CDR3 has 16 amino acids. Germline CDR1 reads DFQATT; CDR2 reads SNEGSKA (reference sequence).

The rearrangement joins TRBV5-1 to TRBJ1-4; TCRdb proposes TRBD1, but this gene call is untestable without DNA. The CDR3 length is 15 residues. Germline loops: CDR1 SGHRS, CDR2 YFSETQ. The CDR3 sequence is CASSLMNRGGEKLFF.

CDR3 protein: CASSTRGGGGYEQYF. The chain links TRBV7-2 to TRBJ2-7; there is no DNA to check the TCRdb D call of TRBD1. From germline, CDR1 is SGHTA and CDR2 FQGNSA. The CDR3 is 15 residues long.

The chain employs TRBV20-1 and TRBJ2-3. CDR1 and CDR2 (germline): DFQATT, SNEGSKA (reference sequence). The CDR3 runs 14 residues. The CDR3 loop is CSARVPARVDTQYF.

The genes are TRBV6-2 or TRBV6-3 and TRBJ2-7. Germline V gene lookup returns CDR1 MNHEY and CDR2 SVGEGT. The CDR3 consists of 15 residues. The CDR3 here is CASSYLSTSTYEQYF.

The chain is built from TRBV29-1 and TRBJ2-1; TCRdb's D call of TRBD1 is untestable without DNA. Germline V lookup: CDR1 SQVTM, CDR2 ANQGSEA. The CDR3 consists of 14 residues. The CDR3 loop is CSVAETGVPNEQFF.

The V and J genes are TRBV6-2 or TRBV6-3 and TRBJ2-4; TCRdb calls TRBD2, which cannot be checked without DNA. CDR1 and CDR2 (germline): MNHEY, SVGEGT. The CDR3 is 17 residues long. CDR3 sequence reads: CASSYIASGTVKNIQYF.

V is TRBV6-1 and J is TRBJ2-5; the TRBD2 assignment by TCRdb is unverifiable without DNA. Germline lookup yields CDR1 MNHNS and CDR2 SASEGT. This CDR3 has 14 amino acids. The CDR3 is CASNIAGGGETQYF.

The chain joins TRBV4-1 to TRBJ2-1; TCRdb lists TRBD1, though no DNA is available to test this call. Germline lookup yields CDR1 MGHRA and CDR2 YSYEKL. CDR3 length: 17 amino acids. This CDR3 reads CASSQGTGQGIRDEQFF.

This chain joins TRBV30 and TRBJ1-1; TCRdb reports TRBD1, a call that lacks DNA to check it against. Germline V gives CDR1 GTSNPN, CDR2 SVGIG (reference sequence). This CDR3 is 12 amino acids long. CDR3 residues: CAWTRSGTEAFF.

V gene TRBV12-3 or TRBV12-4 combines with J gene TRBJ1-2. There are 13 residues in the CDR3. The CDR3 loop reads CASSLAGSYGYTF.

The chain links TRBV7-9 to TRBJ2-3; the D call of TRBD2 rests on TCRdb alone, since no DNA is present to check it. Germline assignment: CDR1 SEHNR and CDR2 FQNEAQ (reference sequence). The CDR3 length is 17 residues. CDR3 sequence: CASRQTLAGGRTDTQYF.